These T cell receptor beta chains were read from a single sample in a study of resident and recirculating memory T cells in vitiligo. TCRdb's table, derived via immunoSEQ multiplex PCR, lists solely in-frame clones and lacks some. The data contain more than 35,000 clones, about nine tenths of them singletons. Sequencing was performed on blood. These receptors originate from a male donor with vitiligo. The conserved cysteine and the conserved F or W are not part of the CDR3 here. Each record gives: V gene, clone size, J gene, CDR3 protein. Clone size, where shown, is once, few, many, or a class for clones that have expanded.

>TRBV5-1|.|TRBJ2-1
ASSDQGADEQF
>TRBV1|.|TRBJ2-5
TSSHRRVFWTQY
>TRBV6-1|.|TRBJ1-5
ASSEAGGGTQPQH
>TRBV5-4|.|TRBJ1-4
ASSLWGLGGKLF
>TRBV5-4|.|TRBJ2-1
ASSLVGGGYNEQF
>TRBV30|once|TRBJ2-3
AWARGLSGGGGQY
>TRBV5-1|.|TRBJ2-7
ASSSNPGLARY
>TRBV5-5|.|TRBJ1-1
ASSFRTGRDTEAF
>TRBV2|.|TRBJ2-1
ASSGGRGDYNEQF
>TRBV5-4|.|TRBJ1-2
ASTETGADYGYT
>TRBV9|.|TRBJ1-2
ASSVDLGQSYGYT
>TRBV5-1|.|TRBJ1-1
ASSSGQGTTEAF
>TRBV4-2|medium-sized|TRBJ2-7
ASSQDLSEQY
>TRBV4-1|.|TRBJ1-1
ASSQTEGRGTEAF
>TRBV19|.|TRBJ2-2
ASRRTSGGAGELF
>TRBV10-3|.|TRBJ1-1
AISDHTPNTEAF
>TRBV2|.|TRBJ1-6
ASSEFSTGPNSPLH
>TRBV19|.|TRBJ1-1
ASTHGGAGQGWAF
>TRBV4-2|.|TRBJ2-7
ASSQGGSGDLYEQY
>TRBV15|.|TRBJ2-2
ATSVNDRGVPNTGELF
>TRBV7-9|.|TRBJ1-5
ASSPTGDGNQPQH
>TRBV5-6|once|TRBJ1-2
ASSFPGLLYGYT
>TRBV4-3|.|TRBJ2-5
ASSQVTSGAGAAQY
>TRBV5-1|few|TRBJ2-2
ASSPLAGSGELF
>TRBV6-5|.|TRBJ1-3
ASSVGVVGNTIY
>TRBV5-4|.|TRBJ2-1
ASSSFRDSNEQF
>TRBV4-1|.|TRBJ2-7
ASSLFWTSRGEQY
>TRBV18|.|TRBJ2-3
ASSPPVQSTDTQY
>TRBV6-5|.|TRBJ1-1
ASSPQFVNTEAF
>TRBV5-8|.|TRBJ1-3
ASSLTGRTLYPGNTIY
>TRBV19|.|TRBJ1-1
ASSKDRAMNTEAF
>TRBV7-7|once|TRBJ2-3
ATARGPTDTQY
>TRBV5-5|once|TRBJ1-5
ASSPGGENSNQPQH
>TRBV9|.|TRBJ2-3
ASSVQAGGTDTQY
>TRBV6-1|.|TRBJ2-2
ASKGGSGTPGELF
>TRBV15|.|TRBJ2-3
ATTRGGGRADTQY
>TRBV19|.|TRBJ2-1
ASSIFAGRNNEQF
>TRBV12-2|.|TRBJ2-5
ASRLRCETQY
>TRBV5-1|.|TRBJ2-4
ASSPTPGLAKNIQY
>TRBV9|.|TRBJ2-7
ASSVAAPGYEQY
>TRBV11-3|.|TRBJ1-1
ASSRDSLNTEAF
>TRBV7-9|.|TRBJ1-1
ASSLAPGFRNTEAF
>TRBV6-5|.|TRBJ2-7
ASSYTGYEQY
>TRBV5-1|.|TRBJ2-1
ASSLAGISNEQF
>TRBV30|.|TRBJ2-7
AWSVEGQGPHEQY
>TRBV9|.|TRBJ1-4
ASSADGGLREKLF
>TRBV9|once|TRBJ2-3
ASTVRGWDDTQY
>TRBV27|once|TRBJ2-5
ASSSDRFRETQY
>TRBV21-1|.|TRBJ2-7
ARNLSGEQY